Presented here are 32 T cell receptor beta chains from one specimen sequenced in a study of blood T cell repertoires in COVID-19. Clones were sequenced by immunoSEQ multiplex PCR, and TCRdb holds only the in-frame ones, with some missing. The table has 450,000 to 500,000 clones, over 75% seen once; the top ten hold approximately 3.4%. Sequenced input: peripheral blood. Receptors were obtained from a human donor in a cohort sampled during active COVID-19.

The chain recombines TRBV6-2 or TRBV6-3 with TRBJ2-7; D uncertain. Trimming took off 4 bases at V and 0 bases at J, with 4 bases between the two ends. The CDR3 loop spans 12 amino acids. Germline values: CDR1 MNHEY, CDR2 SVGEGT. The CDR3 DNA follows: TGTGCCAGCAGTTCGTTCTCCTACGAGCAGTACTTC. Protein product: CASSSFSYEQYF.

The J gene is TRBJ1-1, the V gene TRBV7-3; D not certain. Per the germline V gene, CDR1 is SGHTA and CDR2 is FQGTGA. The CDR3 is 17 residues long. Trimming removed 1 base from V and 5 bases from J, with 20 bases in between. CDR3: CASSLSGGYRERTEAFF. Here the CDR3 DNA reads TGTGCCAGCAGCTTAAGTGGTGGGTATCGGGAACGTACTGAAGCTTTCTTT.

This clone was recorded once. V gene TRBV6-2 or TRBV6-3 combines with J gene TRBJ1-5; maybe TRBD1 (5 bases). CDR1 and CDR2 (germline): MNHEY, SVGEGT. Trimming took off 6 bases at V and 5 bases at J, with 23 bases between the two ends. The CDR3 runs 17 residues. The CDR3 nucleotides read TGTGCCAGCAGCCCTGAGTACGGCGGAGGGGAATATCAGCCCCAGCATTTT. Translating it yields CASSPEYGGGEYQPQHF.

In the case of this clone: Germline and junction disagree at one end, which may indicate a read error. The chain uses TRBV7-7 and TRBJ2-1; 11 positions agree with TRBD2. Germline CDR1 is SSHAT and CDR2 is FNYEAQ (reference sequence). This CDR3 is 14 amino acids long. The CDR3 DNA is TGTGCTAGCAGCTTAGCGGGAGGGTACAATGAGCAGTTCTTC. Its translation is CASSLAGGYNEQFF.

The J gene is TRBJ2-7, the V gene TRBV29-1; 9 bases agree with TRBD1. The V gene's germline CDR1 is SQVTM and CDR2 ANQGSEA. The V segment lost 4 bases and the J segment 2 bases; nucleotides outside the gene matches: 9. The CDR3 loop spans 15 amino acids. CDR3 DNA: TGCAGCGTTGGGACCTCGGGACAGGGTCCCTACGAGCAGTACTTC. Residues: CSVGTSGQGPYEQYF.

About this clone itself: At the DNA level, this CDR3 is encoded by other sequences in the same sample as well. The gene calls are TRBV7-2 and TRBJ2-1, with 14 positions matching TRBD2. The germline gives CDR1 SGHTA, CDR2 FQGNSA. The CDR3 is 16 amino acids. Trimming took 3 bases from V and 6 from J; bases not matched to a gene: 4. The DNA of the CDR3 is TGTGCCAGCAGCTTTCCCGGACTAGCGGGAGGCAATGAGCAGTTCTTC. It yields the protein CASSFPGLAGGNEQFF.

This clone occurred a few times. The chain couples TRBV7-3 to TRBJ1-1; weak D call: TRBD1 (5 bases). The length of the CDR3 is 15 residues. Between the trimmed V and J ends, which lost 2 bases and 0 bases, there was a span of 10 bases. The germline V gene encodes CDR1 SGHTA and CDR2 FQGTGA. The CDR3 here is CASSLLGLMNTEAFF. The DNA for the CDR3 is TGTGCCAGCAGCTTATTGGGACTTATGAACACTGAAGCTTTCTTT. The variable domain in full, with the rest retrieved from reference TRBV7-3 and TRBJ1-1, is GAGVSQTPSNKVTEKGKYVELRCDPISGHTALYWYRQSLGQGPEFLIYFQGTGAADDSGLPNDRFFAVRPEGSVSTLKIQRTERGDSAVYLCASSLLGLMNTEAFFGQGTRLTVV.

The DNA of the CDR3 is TGTGCCAGCAGCCCCCTCGGCGGGCCTTCCTACAATGAGCAGTTCTTC. It translates to CASSPLGGPSYNEQFF. The rearrangement joins TRBV3-1 (or the pseudogene TRBV3-2) to TRBJ2-1; D is possibly TRBD2 (5 bases). Germline loops: CDR1 LGHDT, CDR2 YNNKEL (reference sequence). The CDR3 is 16 amino acids. Trimming removed 4 bases at V and 1 base at J, with 14 bases between.

The chain couples TRBV19 to TRBJ1-5, with D tentatively TRBD1 (6 bases). The CDR3 spans 14 residues. Looked up from germline, CDR1 is LNHDA and CDR2 is SQIVND (reference sequence). V lost 5 bases, J lost 5 bases, and 13 bases lay in between. CDR3 sequence: CASSGSGVYQPQHF. The DNA of the CDR3 is TGTGCCAGTAGTGGCTCAGGGGTGTATCAGCCCCAGCATTTT.

This clone was seen only once. For the CDR3, the DNA is TGCGCCAGCAGCCCGAGGGCAGGGGCCAATCAGCCCCAGCATTTT. Protein product: CASSPRAGANQPQHF. The chain has TRBV5-1 and TRBJ1-5; a weak D match, TRBD1 (6 bases). V gave up 4 bases and J gave up 3 bases, with 14 bases separating them. The CDR3 loop spans 15 amino acids. In germline, CDR1 is SGHRS, CDR2 YFSETQ. Variable domain in full (rest from reference TRBV5-1 and TRBJ1-5): KAGVTQTPRYLIKTRGQQVTLSCSPISGHRSVSWYQQTPGQGLQFLFEYFSETQRNKGNFPGRFSGRQFSNSRSEMNVSTLELGDSALYLCASSPRAGANQPQHFGDGTRLSIL.

V is TRBV20-1 and J is TRBJ2-7; possibly TRBD2 for D (5 bases). CDR1 and CDR2 (germline): DFQATT, SNEGSKA (reference sequence). V lost 3 bases to trimming and J lost 3 bases, with 9 bases between them. This CDR3 is 12 amino acids long. The CDR3 nucleotides are TGCAGTGCTAGTCTACGGGGCTACGAGCAGTACTTC. Its protein product is CSASLRGYEQYF.

The chain combines TRBV27 with TRBJ2-3; 12 bases align to TRBD2. CDR1 is MNHEY and CDR2 is SMNVEV in the germline V gene (reference sequence). The CDR3 is made up of 16 amino acids. Losses at the gene ends were 4 bases for V and 4 bases for J; bases not matched to a gene: 6. The CDR3 spells CASSSASGRDPDTQYF. The CDR3 region has the DNA TGTGCCAGCAGTTCCGCTAGCGGGAGGGACCCAGATACGCAGTATTTT.

J is TRBJ2-1 and V is TRBV7-2, with 10 bases identical to TRBD2. Trimming took 5 bases from V and 0 from J; bases not matched to a gene: 4. Germline lookup yields CDR1 SGHTA and CDR2 FQGNSA. The CDR3 spans 16 residues. The CDR3, as DNA: TGTGCCAGCAGCGTTAGCGGGGGGAGCTCCTACAATGAGCAGTTCTTC. It encodes CASSVSGGSSYNEQFF.

The J gene is TRBJ2-3, the V gene TRBV6-5; D uncertain. Germline-derived CDR1 and CDR2 are MNHEY and SVGAGI. The CDR3 is 14 residues long. The ends were cut back, 7 bases at V and 0 bases at J, with 11 bases in the middle. CDR3 sequence reads: CASMRSTSTDTQYF. The CDR3, as DNA: TGTGCCAGCATGCGGAGTACTAGCACAGATACGCAGTATTTT.

The CDR3 bases are TGTGCCAGCAGAGAACAGACAGGATATAATTCACCCCTCCACTTT. Translation: CASREQTGYNSPLHF. V and J are TRBV6-4 and TRBJ1-6; a possible D gene is TRBD1 (6 bases). The CDR3 spans 15 residues. V dropped 6 bases and J dropped 4 bases, with 13 bases sitting between them. Per germline, CDR1 MRHNA and CDR2 SNTAGT.

The DNA for the CDR3 is TGCAGCGTTGCGGGGGGGGGATCACGGGAGAGTGAGCAGTTCTTC. This translates into CSVAGGGSRESEQFF. The chain is built from TRBV29-1 and TRBJ2-1; 8 bases agree with TRBD2. The CDR3 runs to 15 residues. With 4 bases clipped from V and 9 bases from J, the junction kept 14 bases outside the gene matches. The germline gives CDR1 SQVTM, CDR2 ANQGSEA.

This clone was observed a few times. V usage is TRBV2 and J usage is TRBJ1-5; D might be TRBD1 (5 bases). V was pared by 8 bases and J by 3 bases, with 11 bases between. From germline, CDR1 is SNHLY and CDR2 FYNNEI. The CDR3 extends over 13 amino acids. As DNA, the CDR3 is TGTGCCAGCGCACGACAGATCAATCAGCCCCAGCATTTT. Translating it yields CASARQINQPQHF.

The rearrangement links TRBV9 to TRBJ2-6; D is uncertain. CDR3 size: 14 residues. Deletions cut 4 bases from V and 2 bases from J, with 7 bases between. CDR1 is SGDLS, CDR2 YYNGEE, per germline. The CDR3 bases are TGTGCCAGCAGCTTCCCCACTGGGGCCAACGTCCTGACTTTC. Translated: CASSFPTGANVLTF.

V usage is TRBV7-2 and J usage is TRBJ2-7; tentative D call: TRBD2 (6 bases). Per germline, CDR1 SGHTA and CDR2 FQGNSA. CDR3 length equals 14 residues. V lost 1 base to trimming and J lost 3 bases, with 10 bases between them. CDR3 in DNA: TGTGCCAGCAGCTTAGGTCCCGGGAGCTACGAGCAGTACTTC. Its protein is CASSLGPGSYEQYF.

Regarding this clone: Within the sample, other DNA sequences also encode this same CDR3. This chain links TRBV19 with TRBJ1-6, with TRBD1 identical over 8 bases. Germline CDR1 and CDR2: LNHDA and SQIVND (reference sequence). This CDR3 comprises 17 residues. The ends lost 3 bases at V and 0 bases at J; junction bases unmatched: 4. The CDR3 sequence is CASSIGQGSSYNSPLHF. The DNA for the CDR3 is TGTGCCAGTAGTATCGGACAGGGTAGCTCCTATAATTCACCCCTCCACTTT.

This chain uses TRBV5-1 with TRBJ2-3, with 10 nucleotides matching TRBD2. In germline, CDR1 is SGHRS, CDR2 YFSETQ. The CDR3 totals 17 residues. Trimming cost V 2 bases and J 5 bases; bases outside gene matches: 11. In DNA, the CDR3 is TGCGCCAGCAGCTTCCAAGGCCTAGCGGGAGAAGTAGATACGCAGTATTTT. It encodes CASSFQGLAGEVDTQYF.

CDR3 sequence reads: CASSHGGGQGHYEQYF. In nucleotides, the CDR3 is TGTGCCAGCAGCCATGGGGGGGGACAGGGCCACTACGAGCAGTACTTC. The genes are TRBV3-1 (or the pseudogene TRBV3-2) and TRBJ2-7, with 9 bases matching TRBD1. The V and J ends lost 3 bases and 3 bases, in that order; junction bases with no gene match: 9. The CDR3 extends over 16 amino acids. CDR1 LGHDT and CDR2 YNNKEL come from the germline V gene (reference sequence).

In this sample, this clone turned up once. The V and J genes are TRBV2 and TRBJ2-3; tentative D call: TRBD2 (6 bases). Trimming took 8 bases from V and 4 from J, leaving 13 bases between them. The germline gives CDR1 SNHLY, CDR2 FYNNEI. CDR3 size: 13 residues. The CDR3 DNA reads TGTGCCAGCGGCCGGGAGACATCAGATACGCAGTATTTT. Translating it yields CASGRETSDTQYF. The whole variable domain, filled in from reference TRBV2 and TRBJ2-3, reads EPEVTQTPSHQVTQMGQEVILRCVPISNHLYFYWYRQILGQKVEFLVSFYNNEISEKSEIFDDQFSVERPDGSNFTLKIRSTKLEDSAMYFCASGRETSDTQYFGPGTRLTVL.

V and J are TRBV4-1 and TRBJ2-5, with 7 bases lining up with TRBD2. After removal of 4 bases from V and 5 bases from J, the junction contained 7 bases not matched to a gene. In germline, CDR1 is MGHRA, CDR2 YSYEKL. The CDR3 has 14 residues. CDR3 sequence: CASSRGLVRETQYF. CDR3 coding DNA: TGCGCCAGCAGCCGAGGACTAGTGAGGGAGACCCAGTACTTC.

The chain joins TRBV10-1 to TRBJ2-3, with 16 bases aligning to TRBD2. Germline values: CDR1 WNHNN, CDR2 SYGVQD (reference sequence). Germline trimming cut 6 bases from V and 6 bases from J; bases unmatched to any gene: 9. This CDR3 has 17 residues. This chain's CDR3 is CASSAGTSGRETDTQYF. DNA of the CDR3: TGCGCCAGCAGCGCCGGGACTAGCGGGAGGGAGACCGATACGCAGTATTTT.

The rearrangement uses TRBV19 and TRBJ2-1, with 8 bases aligning to TRBD2. Looked up from germline, CDR1 is LNHDA and CDR2 is SQIVND (reference sequence). V shed 3 bases, J shed 0 bases, and the junction held 13 bases outside the gene matches. The CDR3 covers 19 residues. CDR3 amino acids: CASSMRVAGLSSSYNEQFF. The CDR3 DNA reads TGTGCCAGTAGTATGAGGGTAGCGGGACTATCTAGCTCCTACAATGAGCAGTTCTTC.

The chain is built from TRBV14 and TRBJ2-7; TRBD2 agrees at 9 bases. Germline V gene data show CDR1 as SGHDN and CDR2 as FVKESK. Trimming took 4 bases from V and 4 from J; bases not matched to a gene: 17. This CDR3 comprises 18 residues. CDR3 in DNA: TGTGCCAGCAGCCGACATACCCGGACTAGCGCTCCCCAATACGAGCAGTACTTC. This translates into CASSRHTRTSAPQYEQYF.

The chain uses TRBV4-3 and TRBJ1-5; the match to TRBD1 covers 8 bases. After removal of 0 bases from V and 0 bases from J, the junction contained 19 bases not matched to a gene. Germline lookup yields CDR1 LGHNA and CDR2 YSLEER. This CDR3 has 22 residues. CDR3 bases: TGCGCCAGCAGCCAAGATTTAGGGAATCCGGGACAGGTGGGGGATAGCAATCAGCCCCAGCATTTT. As protein: CASSQDLGNPGQVGDSNQPQHF.

This clone showed up just once. This sequence joins TRBV19 and TRBJ1-5, with a possible D match to TRBD1 (6 bases). The CDR3 spans 15 residues. V was cut by 3 bases and J by 6 bases, with 15 bases left in between. Germline V lookup: CDR1 LNHDA, CDR2 SQIVND (reference sequence). The CDR3 DNA is TGTGCCAGTAGTATGATCGGGCCAGGGGTTCAGCCCCAGCATTTT. It translates to CASSMIGPGVQPQHF. The full variable domain, with the rest looked up from reference TRBV19 and TRBJ1-5, is DGGITQSPKYLFRKEGQNVTLSCEQNLNHDAMYWYRQDPGQGLRLIYYSQIVNDFQKGDIAEGYSVSREKKESFPLTVTSAQKNPTAFYLCASSMIGPGVQPQHFGDGTRLSIL.

The chain employs TRBV2 and TRBJ1-2, with D tentatively TRBD1 (5 bases). Trimming removed 8 bases at V and 8 bases at J, with 18 bases between. Germline CDR1 reads SNHLY; CDR2 reads FYNNEI. The CDR3 has 13 residues. The CDR3 loop reads CASSSGNSRGYTF. DNA of the CDR3: TGTGCCAGCTCGTCAGGGAACTCCCGCGGCTACACCTTC.

V and J are TRBV5-1 and TRBJ1-4; a weak D match, TRBD1 (6 bases). The ends were cut back, 5 bases at V and 4 bases at J, with 15 bases in the middle. Germline-derived CDR1 and CDR2 are SGHRS and YFSETQ. The CDR3 is 15 amino acids. CDR3 protein: CASSDGQINNEKLFF. The CDR3 nucleotides are TGCGCCAGCAGTGACGGACAGATTAATAATGAAAAACTGTTTTTT.

This clone was seen more than once but under ten times. The chain uses TRBV28 and TRBJ1-3; D is ambiguous. CDR1 is MDHEN, CDR2 SYDVKM, per germline. The CDR3 runs 15 residues. The ends were cut back, 5 bases at V and 0 bases at J, with 11 bases in the middle. CDR3 bases: TGTGCCAGCAGTACGACACCGACCTCTGGAAACACCATATATTTT. Its translation: CASSTTPTSGNTIYF.